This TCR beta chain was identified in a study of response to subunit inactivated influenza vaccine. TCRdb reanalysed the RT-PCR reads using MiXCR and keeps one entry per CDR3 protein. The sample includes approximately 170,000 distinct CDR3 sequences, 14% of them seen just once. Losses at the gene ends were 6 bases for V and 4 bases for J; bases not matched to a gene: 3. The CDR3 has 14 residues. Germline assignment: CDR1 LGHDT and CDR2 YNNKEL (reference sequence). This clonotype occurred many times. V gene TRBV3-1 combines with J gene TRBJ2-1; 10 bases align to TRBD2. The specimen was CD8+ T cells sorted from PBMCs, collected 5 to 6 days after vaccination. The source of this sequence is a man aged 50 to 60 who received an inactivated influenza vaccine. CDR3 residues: CASRKAGGYNEQFF. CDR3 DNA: TGTGCCAGCAGGAAAGCGGGAGGGTACAATGAGCAGTTCTTC.